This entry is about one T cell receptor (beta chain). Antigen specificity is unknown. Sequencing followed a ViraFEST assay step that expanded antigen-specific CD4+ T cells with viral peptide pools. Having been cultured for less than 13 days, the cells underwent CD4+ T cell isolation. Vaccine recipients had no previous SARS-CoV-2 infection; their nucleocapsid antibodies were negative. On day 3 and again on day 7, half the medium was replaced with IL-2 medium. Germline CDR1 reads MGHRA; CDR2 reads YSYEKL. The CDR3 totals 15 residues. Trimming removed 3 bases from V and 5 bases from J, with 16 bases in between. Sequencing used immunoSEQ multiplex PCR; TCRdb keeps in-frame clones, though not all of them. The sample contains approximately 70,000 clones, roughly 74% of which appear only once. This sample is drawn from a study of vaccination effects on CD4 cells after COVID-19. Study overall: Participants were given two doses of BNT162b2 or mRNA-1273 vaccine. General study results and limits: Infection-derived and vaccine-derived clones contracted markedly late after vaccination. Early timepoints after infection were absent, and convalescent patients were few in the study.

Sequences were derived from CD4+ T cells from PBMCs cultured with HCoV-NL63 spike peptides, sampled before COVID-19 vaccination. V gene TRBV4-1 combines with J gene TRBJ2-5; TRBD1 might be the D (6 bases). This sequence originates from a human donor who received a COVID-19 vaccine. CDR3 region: CASSHPGAKRETQYF. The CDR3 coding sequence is TGCGCCAGCAGCCATCCAGGGGCGAAGCGGGAGACCCAGTACTTC.